The entry that follows covers one T cell receptor beta chain sequence. Its antigen is undetermined. The data derive from a study of cytomegalovirus exposure and HLA in healthy donors. General study results and limits: Owing to their indistinguishability, certain V segments, notably TRBV6-2 and TRBV6-3, were excluded. One later analysis reportedly identified an Asian-associated ancestry cluster that showed fewer N-insertions than the roughly 700-donor mean.

The PCR made use of 60 Vbeta and 13 Jbeta primers. Original methodology: In a later analysis, of roughly 73 million unique beta chains, approximately 10 million appeared in at least two donors. The repertoire was sequenced with immunoSEQ multiplex PCR; TCRdb's copy has only in-frame clones and lacks some. That table gives V, J and clone size, and the DNA gave D and trimming. The sample gives about 97,000 clones, roughly four fifths of which show up once; about 3.7% is in the top ten. This CDR3 has 13 amino acids. CDR1 and CDR2 (germline): LNHNV, YYDKDF (reference sequence). Deletions cut 0 bases from V and 3 bases from J, with 5 bases between.

The V call is TRBV15, the J call TRBJ1-1, with D uncertain. The origin of this receptor is a man in his forties or fifties in good health and CMV-seronegative. Sequencing used PBMCs. The CDR3 is CATSRDRDTEAFF. The CDR3 DNA sequence: TGTGCCACCAGCAGAGATCGGGACACTGAAGCTTTCTTT.